A selection of T cell receptor beta chains follows, all from one sample in a study of shared clonotypes between healthy human individuals. Repertoires were generated with immunoSEQ multiplex PCR, while TCRdb's copy carries only in-frame clones and drops some. The repertoire holds some 2,000,000 clones, with approximately 94% as singletons. Source material: naive CD8+ T cells sorted from blood. The source of these receptors is a man aged 18 to 29 in good health. CDR3s include the opening cysteine and the closing phenylalanine or tryptophan. The D gene is left open where the match is weak. Clone size is given for some rows only: seen once, a few or many times, or a class if the clone is expanded.

J gene | D gene | clone size | V gene | CDR3 protein | CDR3 DNA
TRBJ2-7 | . | . | TRBV5-6 | CASSWMDSYEQYF | TGTGCCAGCAGCTGGATGGACAGCTACGAGCAGTACTTC
TRBJ2-2 | . | once | TRBV7-9 | CASSLGPPSGELFF | TGTGCCAGCAGCTTAGGGCCGCCTTCCGGGGAGCTGTTTTTT
TRBJ2-3 | . | . | TRBV9 | CASSVEGPWADTQYF | TGTGCCAGCAGCGTAGAGGGACCCTGGGCAGATACGCAGTATTTT
TRBJ2-7 | . | . | TRBV7-9 | CASSLVLGESEQYF | TGTGCCAGCAGCTTAGTTCTGGGAGAAAGCGAGCAGTACTTC
TRBJ2-1 | . | . | TRBV13 | CASSLGGGDEQFF | TGTGCCAGCAGCTTAGGAGGTGGCGATGAGCAGTTCTTC
TRBJ2-7 | TRBD1 | once | TRBV5-1 | CASSYQPQGAQYEQYF | TGCGCCAGCAGCTACCAACCCCAGGGGGCGCAATACGAGCAGTACTTC
TRBJ2-2 | TRBD2 | once | TRBV9 | CASSVSGSANTGELFF | TGTGCCAGCAGCGTTAGCGGGAGCGCGAACACCGGGGAGCTGTTTTTT
TRBJ2-5 | TRBD2 | . | TRBV7-9 | CASSPRAVTSGIRETQYF | TGTGCCAGCAGCCCCAGGGCCGTGACTAGCGGGATTCGGGAGACCCAGTACTTC
TRBJ1-5 | . | . | TRBV4-1 | CASSQEAEYSNQPQHF | TGCGCCAGCAGCCAAGAGGCGGAATATAGCAATCAGCCCCAGCATTTT
TRBJ2-7 | . | . | TRBV5-5 | CASSFSQAVSYEQYF | TGTGCCAGCAGCTTCAGCCAGGCCGTCTCCTACGAGCAGTACTTC
TRBJ2-7 | TRBD2 | . | TRBV2 | CASSESGPGTSSYEQYF | TGTGCCAGCAGTGAAAGTGGCCCCGGGACTAGCTCCTACGAGCAGTACTTC
TRBJ1-4 | . | . | TRBV4-1 | CASSHPQGPYEKLFF | TGCGCCAGCAGCCACCCACAGGGACCTTATGAAAAACTGTTTTTT
TRBJ2-7 | . | . | TRBV6-5 | CASSFSRTYEQYF | TGTGCCAGCAGTTTCAGTAGGACATACGAGCAGTACTTC
TRBJ2-3 | . | . | TRBV4-2 | CASSQGIGGRTDTQYF | TGTGCCAGCAGCCAAGGCATCGGGGGGCGCACAGATACGCAGTATTTT
TRBJ2-1 | TRBD2 | . | TRBV7-9 | CASSFPLAGRGMQFF | TGTGCCAGCAGCTTTCCACTAGCGGGGAGGGGAATGCAGTTCTTC
TRBJ1-2 | . | . | TRBV27 | CASSLGGPKGYGYTF | TGTGCCAGCAGTTTAGGGGGCCCAAAGGGCTATGGCTACACCTTC
TRBJ2-3 | . | . | TRBV27 | CASSLLDSADTQYF | TGTGCCAGCAGTTTATTGGATAGCGCAGATACGCAGTATTTT
TRBJ1-1 | . | . | TRBV5-6 | CASSFPPDGSFF | TGTGCCAGCAGCTTCCCTCCGGACGGGAGTTTCTTT
TRBJ2-7 | TRBD1 | . | TRBV5-6 | CASSSTGADEQYF | TGTGCCAGCAGCTCAACAGGGGCCGACGAGCAGTACTTC
TRBJ2-5 | TRBD2 | . | TRBV7-9 | CASSLPISGTKETQYF | TGTGCCAGCAGCTTACCGATTAGCGGGACTAAAGAGACCCAGTACTTC
TRBJ2-1 | TRBD2 | . | TRBV27 | CASSPGGLYNEQFF | TGTGCCAGCAGCCCGGGGGGGCTCTACAATGAGCAGTTCTTC
TRBJ2-1 | . | . | TRBV4-3 | CATGGAGSEPNEQFF | TGCGCCACCGGAGGGGCGGGAAGCGAACCCAATGAGCAGTTCTTC
TRBJ2-5 | . | . | TRBV13 | CASSSGGVKTQYF | TGTGCCAGCAGCTCCGGCGGGGTTAAGACCCAGTACTTC
TRBJ2-5 | . | . | TRBV28 | CASSLSRQEKETQYF | TGTGCCAGCAGTTTATCGAGACAGGAAAAAGAGACCCAGTACTTC
TRBJ2-1 | . | . | TRBV2 | CASSEVASNEQFF | TGTGCCAGCAGTGAAGTGGCTAGCAATGAGCAGTTCTTC
TRBJ1-2 | . | once | TRBV4-1 | CASSQERTLAPNYGYTF | TGCGCCAGCAGCCAAGAACGAACACTTGCCCCTAACTATGGCTACACCTTC
TRBJ1-3 | . | . | TRBV19 | CASSSTGYSGNTIYF | TGTGCCAGTAGCTCAACAGGGTACTCTGGAAACACCATATATTTT
TRBJ2-7 | TRBD1 | . | TRBV9 | CASSVGTGDYEQYF | TGTGCCAGCAGCGTTGGGACAGGGGACTACGAGCAGTACTTC
TRBJ1-2 | . | . | TRBV7-3 | CASSPQEGDGYGYTF | TGTGCCAGCAGCCCACAGGAGGGCGACGGCTATGGCTACACCTTC
TRBJ2-1 | . | once | TRBV5-1 | CASSLRGDQVNEQFF | TGCGCCAGCAGCTTAAGGGGGGACCAGGTCAATGAGCAGTTCTTC
TRBJ2-5 | TRBD2 | . | TRBV9 | CASSPGGAGFGSVETQYF | TGTGCCAGCAGCCCCGGGGGGGCAGGGTTTGGGTCAGTGGAGACCCAGTACTTC
TRBJ2-2 | . | . | TRBV5-4 | CASSFLGTGELFF | TGTGCCAGCAGCTTTTTGGGAACCGGGGAGCTGTTTTTT
TRBJ2-7 | TRBD2 | . | TRBV28 | CASSVSGGAWEQYF | TGTGCCAGCAGTGTCAGCGGGGGGGCCTGGGAGCAGTACTTC